This T cell receptor (beta chain) was profiled in a study of blood T cell repertoires in COVID-19. Turning to the study itself: The cDNA or gDNA used as material had been derived from T cells, B-cell-depleted T cells, or PBMCs.

Under the authors' procedure: Reference gene primer amplification gave nucleated cell count estimates. The assay was immunoSEQ multiplex PCR, and TCRdb's table has in-frame clones only and misses some. Clone size and V and J calls were adopted from that table, with D and trimming inferred from the DNA. The sample has about 140,000 clones, approximately 83% seen once. The germline gives CDR1 LNHDA, CDR2 SQIVND (reference sequence). Trimming took 7 bases from V and 3 from J, leaving 13 bases between them. The CDR3 consists of 14 residues. The chain employs TRBV19 and TRBJ2-1; a weak D match, TRBD2 (6 bases). Sequenced input: peripheral blood. The TCR was taken from a human donor in a cohort sampled during active COVID-19. CDR3 region: CASNRDFNYNEQFF. CDR3 sequence (DNA): TGTGCCAGTAACCGGGACTTTAACTACAATGAGCAGTTCTTC.